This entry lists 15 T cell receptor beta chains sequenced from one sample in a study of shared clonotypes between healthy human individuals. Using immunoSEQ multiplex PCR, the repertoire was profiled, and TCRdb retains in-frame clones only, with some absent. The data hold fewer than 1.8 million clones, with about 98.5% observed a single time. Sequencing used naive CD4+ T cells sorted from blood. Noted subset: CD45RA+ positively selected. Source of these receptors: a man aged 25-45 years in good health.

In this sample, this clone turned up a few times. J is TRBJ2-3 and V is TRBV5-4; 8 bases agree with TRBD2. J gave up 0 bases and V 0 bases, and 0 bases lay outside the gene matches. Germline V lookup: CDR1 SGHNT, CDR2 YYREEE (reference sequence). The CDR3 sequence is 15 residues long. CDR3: CASSLGLASTDTQYF. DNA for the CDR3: TGTGCCAGCAGCTTGGGACTAGCGAGCACAGATACGCAGTATTTT.

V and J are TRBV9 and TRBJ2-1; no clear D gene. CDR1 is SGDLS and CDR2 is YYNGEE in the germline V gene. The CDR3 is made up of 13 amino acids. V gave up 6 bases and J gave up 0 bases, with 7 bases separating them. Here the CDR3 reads CASTRSSYNEQFF. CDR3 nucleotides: TGTGCCAGCACCCGTAGCTCCTACAATGAGCAGTTCTTC.

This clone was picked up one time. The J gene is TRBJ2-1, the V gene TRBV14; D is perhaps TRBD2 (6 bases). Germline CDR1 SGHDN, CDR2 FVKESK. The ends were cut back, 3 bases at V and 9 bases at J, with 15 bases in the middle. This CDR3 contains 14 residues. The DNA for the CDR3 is TGTGCCAGCAGCCATAGCGGCCCCCCCGCTGAGCAGTTCTTC. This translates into CASSHSGPPAEQFF.

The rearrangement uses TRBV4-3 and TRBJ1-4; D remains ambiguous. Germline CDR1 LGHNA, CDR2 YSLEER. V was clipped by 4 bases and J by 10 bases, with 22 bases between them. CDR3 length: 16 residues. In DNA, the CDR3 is TGCGCCAGCAGCCGAGGAACGGACGGGGTGAGTGGAAAACTGTTTTTT. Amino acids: CASSRGTDGVSGKLFF.

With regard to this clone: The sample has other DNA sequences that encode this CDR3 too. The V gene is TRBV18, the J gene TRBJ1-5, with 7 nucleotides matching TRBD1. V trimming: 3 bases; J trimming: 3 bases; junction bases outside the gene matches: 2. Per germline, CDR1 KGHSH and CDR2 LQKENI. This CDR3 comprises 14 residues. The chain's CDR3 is CASSPGTVNQPQHF. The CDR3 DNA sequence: TGTGCCAGCTCACCGGGGACAGTCAATCAGCCCCAGCATTTT.

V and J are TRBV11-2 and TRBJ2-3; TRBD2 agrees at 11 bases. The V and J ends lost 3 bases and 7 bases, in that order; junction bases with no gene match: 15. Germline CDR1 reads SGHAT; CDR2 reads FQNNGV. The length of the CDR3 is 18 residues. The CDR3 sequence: CASSLPVRLAGFMNTQYF. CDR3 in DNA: TGTGCCAGCAGCTTGCCCGTTAGACTAGCGGGATTCATGAATACGCAGTATTTT.

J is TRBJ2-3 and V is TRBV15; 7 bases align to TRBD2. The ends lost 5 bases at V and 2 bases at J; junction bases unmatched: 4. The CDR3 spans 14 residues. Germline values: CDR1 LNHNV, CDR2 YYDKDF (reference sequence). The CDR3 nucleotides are TGTGCCACCAGCCGACGGGACTACACAGATACGCAGTATTTT. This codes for CATSRRDYTDTQYF.

CDR3 in amino acids: CASSFNRFHQLVSEAFF. As DNA, the CDR3 is TGTGCCAGCAGTTTTAACCGGTTCCATCAGCTGGTCTCTGAAGCTTTCTTT. The rearrangement joins TRBV28 to TRBJ1-1, with D hard to call. CDR3 size: 17 residues. The ends were cut back, 3 bases at V and 6 bases at J, with 23 bases in the middle. CDR1 is MDHEN and CDR2 is SYDVKM in the germline V gene.

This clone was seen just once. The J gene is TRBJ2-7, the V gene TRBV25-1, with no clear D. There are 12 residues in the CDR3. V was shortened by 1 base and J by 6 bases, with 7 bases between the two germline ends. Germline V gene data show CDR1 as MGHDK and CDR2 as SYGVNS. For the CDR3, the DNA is TGTGCCAGCAGTGAATCTGAGGTCGAGCAGTACTTC. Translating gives CASSESEVEQYF.

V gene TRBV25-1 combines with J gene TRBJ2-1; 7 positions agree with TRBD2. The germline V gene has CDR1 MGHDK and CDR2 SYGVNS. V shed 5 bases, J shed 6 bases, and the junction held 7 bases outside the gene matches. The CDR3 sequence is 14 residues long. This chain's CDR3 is CASSYRDYFNEQFF. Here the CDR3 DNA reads TGTGCCAGCAGTTACCGGGACTACTTCAATGAGCAGTTCTTC.

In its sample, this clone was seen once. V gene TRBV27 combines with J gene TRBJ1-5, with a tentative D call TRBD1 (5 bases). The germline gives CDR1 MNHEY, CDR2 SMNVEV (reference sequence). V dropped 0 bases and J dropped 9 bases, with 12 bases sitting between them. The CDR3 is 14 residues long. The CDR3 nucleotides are TGTGCCAGCAGTTTATCCCCTCAGGGTCCGCCCCAGCATTTT. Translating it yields CASSLSPQGPPQHF.

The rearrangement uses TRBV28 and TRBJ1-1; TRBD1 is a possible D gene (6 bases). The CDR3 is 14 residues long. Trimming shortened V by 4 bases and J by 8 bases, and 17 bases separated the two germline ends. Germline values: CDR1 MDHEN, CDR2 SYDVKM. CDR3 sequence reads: CASSSLGRGQEAFF. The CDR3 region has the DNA TGTGCCAGCAGTTCTCTAGGCAGGGGACAAGAAGCTTTCTTT.

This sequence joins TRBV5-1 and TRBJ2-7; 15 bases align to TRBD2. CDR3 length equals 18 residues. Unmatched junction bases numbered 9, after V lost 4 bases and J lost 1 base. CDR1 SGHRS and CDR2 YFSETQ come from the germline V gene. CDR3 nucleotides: TGCGCCAGCAGCCCGGGACTAGCGGGAGGCCTAGCATCCTACGAGCAGTACTTC. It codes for CASSPGLAGGLASYEQYF.

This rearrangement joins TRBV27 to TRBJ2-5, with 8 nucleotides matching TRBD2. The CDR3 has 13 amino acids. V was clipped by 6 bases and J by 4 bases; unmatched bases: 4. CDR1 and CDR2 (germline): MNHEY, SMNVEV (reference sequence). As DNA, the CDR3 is TGTGCCAGCAGATTTAGCGGGGTAGAGACCCAGTACTTC. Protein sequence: CASRFSGVETQYF.

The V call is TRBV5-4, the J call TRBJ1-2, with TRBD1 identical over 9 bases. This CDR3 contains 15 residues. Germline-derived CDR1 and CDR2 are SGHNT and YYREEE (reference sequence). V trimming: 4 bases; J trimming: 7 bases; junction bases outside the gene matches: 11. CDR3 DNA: TGTGCCAGCAGCCCAGGGACAGGGAAGGGCTCTGGCTACACCTTC. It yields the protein CASSPGTGKGSGYTF.